What follows are 5 T cell receptor beta chains derived from one specimen sequenced in a study of OX40 agonist ivuxolimab in advanced cancers. Data came from immunoSEQ multiplex PCR; TCRdb stores just in-frame clones and leaves some out. The repertoire includes roughly 67,000 clones, about nine tenths of them detected once, and 0.75% to 0.85% sits in the top ten. This specimen was CD4+ or CD8+ T cells sorted from blood, taken in a trial of the OX40 agonist ivuxolimab. The receptors were gathered from an adult with an advanced solid tumor such as melanoma, head and neck, liver or kidney cancer.

This chain joins TRBV30 and TRBJ2-4; tentatively, D is TRBD2 (5 bases). V lost 3 bases and J 9 bases, leaving 9 bases between the germline ends. The CDR3 sequence is 11 residues long. Germline CDR1 and CDR2: GTSNPN and SVGIG (reference sequence). For the CDR3, the DNA is TGTGCCTGGAGGGTGGGAGTCATTCAGTACTTC. Translated, it gives CAWRVGVIQYF.

The chain has TRBV28 and TRBJ1-5; no firm D call. Germline loops: CDR1 MDHEN, CDR2 SYDVKM. Between the trimmed V and J ends, which lost 6 bases and 2 bases, there was a span of 14 bases. The CDR3 has 15 residues. The CDR3 DNA sequence: TGTGCCAGCAGATCCGCCGGGGAGGGCAATCAGCCCCAGCATTTT. Translating it yields CASRSAGEGNQPQHF.

The chain uses TRBV19 and TRBJ1-1; D ambiguous. V was cut by 3 bases and J by 5 bases, with 7 bases left in between. The germline gives CDR1 LNHDA, CDR2 SQIVND (reference sequence). The CDR3 loop spans 12 amino acids. CDR3 in DNA: TGTGCCAGTAGTATTTGGGGAACTGAAGCTTTCTTT. It codes for CASSIWGTEAFF. Filled out from reference TRBV19 and TRBJ1-1, the complete variable domain reads DGGITQSPKYLFRKEGQNVTLSCEQNLNHDAMYWYRQDPGQGLRLIYYSQIVNDFQKGDIAEGYSVSREKKESFPLTVTSAQKNPTAFYLCASSIWGTEAFFGQGTRLTVV.

The chain carries TRBV6-4 and TRBJ2-2; 8 bases map to TRBD2. This CDR3 has 13 residues. CDR1 and CDR2 (germline): MRHNA, SNTAGT. Losses at the gene ends were 11 bases for V and 8 bases for J; bases not matched to a gene: 10. The CDR3 DNA reads TGTGCCCGAAAGCAGGGGACTAGAGGGGAGCTGTTTTTT. Translation gives CARKQGTRGELFF.

The chain links TRBV28 to TRBJ2-3; a weak D match, TRBD1 (6 bases). V was cut by 7 bases and J by 7 bases, with 15 bases left in between. Germline values: CDR1 MDHEN, CDR2 SYDVKM. This CDR3 contains 13 residues. The CDR3 DNA is TGTGCCAGCACTGGGACATCTCGGTATACGCAGTATTTT. Translating it yields CASTGTSRYTQYF.